The 18 T cell receptor beta chains listed next were all sequenced from one sample in a study of cytomegalovirus exposure and HLA in healthy donors. Researchers ran the PCR with 60 Vbeta and 13 Jbeta primers. Using immunoSEQ multiplex PCR, the repertoire was profiled, and TCRdb retains in-frame clones only, with some absent. The data hold around 190,000 clones, with 70% to 80% observed a single time. Sample: PBMCs. The receptor set was obtained from a man aged 25 to 40 in good health and CMV-seronegative.

This chain uses TRBV21-1 with TRBJ1-5; TRBD1, as called in the table, went unchecked against the DNA. TRBV21-1 represents a pseudogene. The CDR3 totals 20 residues. The chain's CDR3 is CASSKIRTRTGYYQNQPQHF. CDR3 bases: TGTGCCAGCAGCAAAATAAGGACACGGACAGGGTATTATCAGAATCAGCCCCAGCATTTT.

The chain uses TRBV7-9 and TRBJ1-2; possibly TRBD1 for D (6 bases). Trimming stripped 0 bases from V and 0 bases from J, with 11 bases between. Germline-derived CDR1 and CDR2 are SEHNR and FQNEAQ (reference sequence). The CDR3 extends over 16 amino acids. Here the CDR3 reads CASSLAGDKANYGYTF. CDR3 nucleotides: TGTGCCAGCAGCTTAGCCGGGGACAAAGCTAACTATGGCTACACCTTC.

CDR3: CASSATSGATDTQYF. The CDR3 DNA reads TGCGCCAGCAGCGCAACTAGCGGGGCAACAGATACGCAGTATTTT. This sequence joins TRBV5-1 and TRBJ2-3; TRBD2 agrees at 10 bases. Germline CDR1 reads SGHRS; CDR2 reads YFSETQ. V shed 4 bases, J shed 3 bases, and the junction held 5 bases outside the gene matches. This CDR3 has 15 residues.

J is TRBJ1-4 and V is TRBV28; weak D call: TRBD1 (5 bases). V lost 6 bases to trimming and J lost 8 bases, with 16 bases between them. Per germline, CDR1 MDHEN and CDR2 SYDVKM. This CDR3 spans 14 amino acids. The CDR3 bases are TGTGCCAGCAGCCCAAACGGACAACCGGAAAAACTGTTTTTT. Residues: CASSPNGQPEKLFF.

The V gene is TRBV7-7, the J gene TRBJ2-1, with 8 bases identical to TRBD1. Per the germline V gene, CDR1 is SSHAT and CDR2 is FNYEAQ (reference sequence). After removal of 6 bases from V and 5 bases from J, the junction contained 15 bases not matched to a gene. CDR3 length equals 17 residues. The CDR3 protein is CASSLSSQGAGNNEQFF. DNA for the CDR3: TGTGCCAGCAGTTTATCATCTCAGGGGGCGGGTAACAATGAGCAGTTCTTC. Drawing the rest from reference TRBV7-7 and TRBJ2-1, the complete variable domain is GAGVSQSPRYKVTKRGQDVTLRCDPISSHATLYWYQQALGQGPEFLTYFNYEAQPDKSGLPSDRFSAERPEGSISTLTIQRTEQRDSAMYRCASSLSSQGAGNNEQFFGPGTRLTVL.

This chain links TRBV5-6 with TRBJ1-5; D unclear. The CDR3 runs to 17 residues. Germline V gene lookup returns CDR1 SGHDT and CDR2 YYEEEE. V dropped 4 bases and J dropped 0 bases, with 17 bases sitting between them. This CDR3 reads CASSATHGVYSNQPQHF. DNA of the CDR3: TGTGCCAGCAGCGCGACTCACGGGGTCTATAGCAATCAGCCCCAGCATTTT.

Worth noting for this clone: Different DNA sequences within this sample yield the same CDR3. This chain joins TRBV25-1 and TRBJ2-7; 7 nucleotides match TRBD1. The CDR3 length is 15 residues. Germline CDR1 MGHDK, CDR2 SYGVNS. Trimming removed 4 bases from V and 2 bases from J; junction bases left unmatched: 8. CDR3 sequence reads: CASSGRTGLTYEQYF. DNA of the CDR3: TGTGCCAGCAGTGGACGGACAGGACTCACCTACGAGCAGTACTTC.

This clone was detected a few times. This chain uses TRBV11-2 with TRBJ2-5; 8 bases map to TRBD1. J lost 2 bases, V lost 3 bases, and 11 bases had no gene match. The germline V gene has CDR1 SGHAT and CDR2 FQNNGV. The CDR3 is 17 amino acids. CDR3 coding DNA: TGTGCCAGCAGCTTGGGATGGACAGGGTTGGAACAAGAGACCCAGTACTTC. Translated: CASSLGWTGLEQETQYF.

V is TRBV5-1 and J is TRBJ2-3; D not resolved. The CDR3 is 15 amino acids. V was pared by 0 bases and J by 6 bases, with 14 bases between. CDR1 is SGHRS, CDR2 YFSETQ, per germline. In nucleotides, the CDR3 is TGCGCCAGCAGCTTGGAAAGTTCAGGATCCGATACGCAGTATTTT. Translation gives CASSLESSGSDTQYF.

The gene calls are TRBV11-2 and TRBJ2-7; 10 bases are a match to TRBD1. The CDR3 has 15 residues. The V and J ends lost 5 bases and 5 bases, in that order; junction bases with no gene match: 9. Germline CDR1 reads SGHAT; CDR2 reads FQNNGV. DNA of the CDR3: TGTGCCAGCAGCCAGGACAGGGGGTGGGCAAACGAGCAGTACTTC. Encoded protein: CASSQDRGWANEQYF.

Only a few counts were recorded for this clone. CDR3 sequence (DNA): TGTGCCAGCAGAGCCTCTGCGGGGTCCTTCTCTGGAAACACCATATATTTT. Translation gives CASRASAGSFSGNTIYF. The chain joins TRBV9 to TRBJ1-3; D unclear. CDR1 is SGDLS and CDR2 is YYNGEE in the germline V gene. The CDR3 covers 17 residues. V was clipped by 5 bases and J by 0 bases, with 18 bases between them. Together with reference TRBV9 and TRBJ1-3, the CDR3 gives the full variable domain: DSGVTQTPKHLITATGQRVTLRCSPRSGDLSVYWYQQSLDQGLQFLIQYYNGEERAKGNILERFSAQQFPDLHSELNLSSLELGDSALYFCASRASAGSFSGNTIYFGEGSWLTVV.

This chain connects TRBV27 to TRBJ2-3; D is perhaps TRBD2 (5 bases). V shed 7 bases and J shed 0 bases, with 8 bases lying between them. Germline CDR1 reads MNHEY; CDR2 reads SMNVEV (reference sequence). The CDR3 has 13 amino acids. The CDR3 coding sequence is TGTGCCAGCACGGGCGGGAGCACAGATACGCAGTATTTT. Its protein is CASTGGSTDTQYF.

This clone is a singleton in its sample. In DNA form, the CDR3 reads TGTGCCAGCAGTGGGACAGGGTCTCCCGGGGAGCTGTTTTTT. Protein sequence: CASSGTGSPGELFF. This sequence joins TRBV9 and TRBJ2-2; 9 bases are a match to TRBD1. Trimming removed 5 bases from V and 6 bases from J; junction bases left unmatched: 5. CDR3 length equals 14 residues. From germline, CDR1 is SGDLS and CDR2 YYNGEE. Together with reference TRBV9 and TRBJ2-2, the CDR3 gives the full variable domain: DSGVTQTPKHLITATGQRVTLRCSPRSGDLSVYWYQQSLDQGLQFLIQYYNGEERAKGNILERFSAQQFPDLHSELNLSSLELGDSALYFCASSGTGSPGELFFGEGSRLTVL.

The sample holds a few counts of this clone. The V gene is TRBV7-9, the J gene TRBJ2-4; 9 positions match TRBD1. Per the germline V gene, CDR1 is SEHNR and CDR2 is FQNEAQ (reference sequence). The CDR3 spans 17 residues. The V segment lost 3 bases and the J segment 1 base; nucleotides outside the gene matches: 7. Here the CDR3 DNA reads TGTGCCAGCAGCTTCGACAGGGGGAATGTGGCCAAAAACATTCAGTACTTC. Translation: CASSFDRGNVAKNIQYF. The full variable domain, its missing parts supplied by reference TRBV7-9 and TRBJ2-4, is DTGVSQNPRHKITKRGQNVTFRCDPISEHNRLYWYRQTLGQGPEFLTYFQNEAQLEKSRLLSDRFSAERPKGSFSTLEIQRTEQGDSAMYLCASSFDRGNVAKNIQYFGAGTRLSVL.

The V call is TRBV28, the J call TRBJ1-2, with a weak D call TRBD1 (5 bases). Germline CDR1 MDHEN, CDR2 SYDVKM. The V gene lost 2 bases and the J gene lost 1 base, with 8 bases spanning the gap. This CDR3 contains 14 residues. CDR3 loop: CASSLHQGNYGYTF. The CDR3 coding sequence is TGTGCCAGCAGTTTACACCAGGGTAACTATGGCTACACCTTC.

This chain links TRBV5-1 with TRBJ1-1; the D is unclear. The CDR3 runs to 13 residues. Trimming removed 1 base from V and 1 base from J, with 5 bases in between. Germline loops: CDR1 SGHRS, CDR2 YFSETQ. CDR3 sequence reads: CASSLRENTEAFF. CDR3 sequence (DNA): TGCGCCAGCAGCTTGAGAGAGAACACTGAAGCTTTCTTT.

This clone was counted once. The chain joins TRBV5-6 to TRBJ2-1; D remains ambiguous. With 4 bases removed from V and 4 bases from J, the gap between germline ends came to 12 bases. The germline gives CDR1 SGHDT, CDR2 YYEEEE. The CDR3 consists of 14 residues. Written as DNA, the CDR3 is TGTGCCAGCAGCCTACTAAAACTTTACAATGAGCAGTTCTTC. Amino acids: CASSLLKLYNEQFF.

This clone has more than one count but fewer than ten. The chain recombines TRBV2 with TRBJ2-3; TRBD2 matches 8 bases. The trim removed 6 bases at V and 0 bases at J, leaving 8 bases unmatched. Looked up from germline, CDR1 is SNHLY and CDR2 is FYNNEI. CDR3 size: 16 residues. For the CDR3, the DNA is TGTGCCAGCAGCGCCAATAGCGGGACTAGCACAGATACGCAGTATTTT. Encoded protein: CASSANSGTSTDTQYF.